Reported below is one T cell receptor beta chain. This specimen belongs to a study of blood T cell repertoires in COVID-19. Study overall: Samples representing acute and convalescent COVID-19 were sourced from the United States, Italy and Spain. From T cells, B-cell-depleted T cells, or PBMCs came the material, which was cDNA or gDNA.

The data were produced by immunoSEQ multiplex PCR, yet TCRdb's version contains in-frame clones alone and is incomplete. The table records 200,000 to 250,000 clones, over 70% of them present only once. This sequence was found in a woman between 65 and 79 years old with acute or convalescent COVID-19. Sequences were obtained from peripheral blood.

The CDR3 DNA reads TGCGCCAGCAGCCCCGAGACAGGGGGATTGTGGGGGCAGTTCTTC. It is translated as CASSPETGGLWGQFF. The chain has TRBV4-3 and TRBJ2-1; 9 bases agree with TRBD1. The germline gives CDR1 LGHNA, CDR2 YSLEER. This CDR3 has 15 residues. V shed 4 bases, J shed 12 bases, and the junction held 13 bases outside the gene matches.